Below are 19 T cell receptor beta chains sequenced from a single sample in a study of T cells in localized non-small cell lung cancer. Profiled with immunoSEQ multiplex PCR; TCRdb holds only in-frame clones, not every one. The profile shows under 40,000 clones, roughly 93% of them singletons. Sequencing was performed on peripheral blood, taken before any cancer treatment. These receptors all come from a female donor older than 55 with stage I lung adenocarcinoma.

The chain uses TRBV6-1 and TRBJ2-3; 9 nucleotides match TRBD1. This CDR3 is built from 15 residues. Germline loops: CDR1 MNHNS, CDR2 SASEGT. With V trimmed by 1 base and J by 7 bases, 6 bases remained unmatched. The CDR3 nucleotides read TGTGCCAGCAGTGAAGGGACAGGGGTTACATATACGCAGTATTTT. It codes for CASSEGTGVTYTQYF.

The rearrangement joins TRBV19 to TRBJ1-4; 8 nucleotides match TRBD1. This CDR3 has 14 amino acids. V was pared by 9 bases and J by 8 bases, with 11 bases of the junction left unmatched. Germline CDR1 LNHDA, CDR2 SQIVND (reference sequence). CDR3 bases: TGTGCCAGCAGGGGGCGGCAGAGATTGGAAAAACTGTTTTTT. Translated: CASRGRQRLEKLFF.

J is TRBJ1-2 and V is TRBV7-2; a weak D match, TRBD1 (5 bases). The ends were cut back, 3 bases at V and 2 bases at J, with 7 bases in the middle. Germline CDR1 SGHTA, CDR2 FQGNSA. The CDR3 runs 13 residues. DNA for the CDR3: TGTGCCAGCAGCTTTTGGGGGAACTATGGCTACACCTTC. This gives the protein CASSFWGNYGYTF.

The rearrangement links TRBV7-9 to TRBJ2-1, with D unclear. The V gene's germline CDR1 is SEHNR and CDR2 FQNEAQ (reference sequence). The CDR3 is 14 residues long. V dropped 2 bases and J dropped 9 bases, with 14 bases sitting between them. CDR3 bases: TGTGCCAGCAGCTTAAGCAGCGCGCCTACTGAGCAGTTCTTC. Translation gives CASSLSSAPTEQFF. Based on the CDR3 plus reference TRBV7-9 and TRBJ2-1, the full variable domain is DTGVSQNPRHKITKRGQNVTFRCDPISEHNRLYWYRQTLGQGPEFLTYFQNEAQLEKSRLLSDRFSAERPKGSFSTLEIQRTEQGDSAMYLCASSLSSAPTEQFFGPGTRLTVL.

This rearrangement joins TRBV7-9 to TRBJ1-2, with unresolved D. CDR1 is SEHNR and CDR2 is FQNEAQ in the germline V gene (reference sequence). The CDR3 runs 14 residues. V was trimmed by 1 base and J by 2 bases, leaving 8 bases between them. Here the CDR3 reads CASSLDRGNYGYTF. CDR3 nucleotides: TGTGCCAGCAGCTTAGACAGAGGAAACTATGGCTACACCTTC.

V is TRBV14 and J is TRBJ1-5; 9 bases are shared with TRBD1. The germline V gene encodes CDR1 SGHDN and CDR2 FVKESK. This CDR3 has 21 amino acids. Germline trimming cut 3 bases from V and 0 bases from J; bases unmatched to any gene: 18. CDR3 in amino acids: CASSQECYRGRFSYSNQPQHF. The CDR3 DNA follows: TGTGCCAGCAGCCAGGAATGCTACAGGGGGCGTTTTAGCTATAGCAATCAGCCCCAGCATTTT.

The gene calls are TRBV19 and TRBJ2-3, with 8 nucleotides matching TRBD2. This CDR3 comprises 15 residues. Germline V gene lookup returns CDR1 LNHDA and CDR2 SQIVND (reference sequence). The trim removed 3 bases at V and 2 bases at J, leaving 4 bases unmatched. The CDR3 DNA reads as TGTGCCAGTAGTATGGCGGGGGGTCACACAGATACGCAGTATTTT. Translating gives CASSMAGGHTDTQYF. Combining the CDR3 with reference TRBV19 and TRBJ2-3 gives the whole variable domain DGGITQSPKYLFRKEGQNVTLSCEQNLNHDAMYWYRQDPGQGLRLIYYSQIVNDFQKGDIAEGYSVSREKKESFPLTVTSAQKNPTAFYLCASSMAGGHTDTQYFGPGTRLTVL.

J is TRBJ1-1 and V is TRBV7-9, with D uncertain. Trimming pared 3 bases from V and 10 bases from J, leaving 3 bases between. This CDR3 comprises 9 residues. The germline V gene encodes CDR1 SEHNR and CDR2 FQNEAQ (reference sequence). CDR3 bases: TGTGCCAGCAGCTTGGGAGCTTTCTTT. Translation: CASSLGAFF.

This clone is labeled medium-sized. The rearrangement joins TRBV19 to TRBJ1-5, with TRBD1 matching 10 bases. The CDR3 totals 16 residues. V shed 0 bases and J 5 bases; nucleotides not matched to a gene: 4. Per germline, CDR1 LNHDA and CDR2 SQIVND (reference sequence). This CDR3 reads CASSIDVGTGDQPQHF. Here the CDR3 DNA reads TGTGCCAGTAGTATAGATGTTGGGACAGGGGATCAGCCCCAGCATTTT. Full variable domain (remainder filled in from reference TRBV19 and TRBJ1-5): DGGITQSPKYLFRKEGQNVTLSCEQNLNHDAMYWYRQDPGQGLRLIYYSQIVNDFQKGDIAEGYSVSREKKESFPLTVTSAQKNPTAFYLCASSIDVGTGDQPQHFGDGTRLSIL.

This clone has more than one count but fewer than ten. The CDR3 DNA is TGCGCCAGCAGTGATCGCGTACCTGAAGCTTTCTTT. Protein product: CASSDRVPEAFF. The genes are TRBV10-2 and TRBJ1-1; D remains unclear. The CDR3 length is 12 residues. The germline CDR1 and CDR2 sequences are WSHSY and SAAADI. The ends were cut back, 3 bases at V and 6 bases at J, with 8 bases in the middle.

The CDR3 spells CASSAVSLGILGYTF. DNA for the CDR3: TGTGCCAGCAGCGCTGTAAGTCTCGGGATTCTCGGCTACACCTTC. The chain employs TRBV9 and TRBJ1-2, with unresolved D. CDR1 is SGDLS, CDR2 YYNGEE, per germline. V was clipped by 3 bases and J by 8 bases, with 20 bases between them. The CDR3 runs 15 residues.

The chain combines TRBV4-3 with TRBJ2-1, with D hard to call. The CDR3 is 15 residues long. Germline V gene lookup returns CDR1 LGHNA and CDR2 YSLEER. V shed 3 bases and J shed 5 bases, with 14 bases lying between them. CDR3 protein: CASSHTGPGNNEQFF. The CDR3 coding sequence is TGCGCCAGCAGCCATACCGGGCCCGGAAACAATGAGCAGTTCTTC.

V usage is TRBV7-3 and J usage is TRBJ2-5; no definite D call. The CDR3 contains 13 residues. CDR1 is SGHTA and CDR2 is FQGTGA in the germline V gene. Trimming left V 0 bases short and J 4 bases short, with 6 bases between. The CDR3 DNA is TGTGCCAGCAGCTTAACCAGGACAGAGACCCAGTACTTC. Protein: CASSLTRTETQYF.

This sequence joins TRBV3-2 and TRBJ2-7. TRBV3-2 counts as a pseudogene. The CDR3 totals 9 residues. CDR3 residues: CASSQDPDV. For the CDR3, the DNA is TGTGCCAGCAGCCAAGATCCGGATGTC.

The gene calls are TRBV28 and TRBJ2-7, with D perhaps matching TRBD1 (6 bases). V lost 8 bases, J lost 2 bases, and 16 bases lay in between. Germline values: CDR1 MDHEN, CDR2 SYDVKM. CDR3 length: 14 residues. The CDR3 reads CASSDRRMAYEQYF. CDR3 bases: TGTGCCAGCTCAGACAGGCGGATGGCCTACGAGCAGTACTTC. Full variable domain (outside the CDR3, taken from reference TRBV28 and TRBJ2-7): DVKVTQSSRYLVKRTGEKVFLECVQDMDHENMFWYRQDPGLGLRLIYFSYDVKMKEKGDIPEGYSVSREKKERFSLILESASTNQTSMYLCASSDRRMAYEQYFGPGTRLTVT.

This chain joins TRBV6-1 and TRBJ1-2, with no clear D. The germline V gene encodes CDR1 MNHNS and CDR2 SASEGT. The CDR3 consists of 16 residues. V was cut by 3 bases and J by 8 bases, with 22 bases left in between. DNA of the CDR3: TGTGCCAGCAGTGACGATGCCTTGTCAGACTTCTTCGGCTACACCTTC. Translated, it gives CASSDDALSDFFGYTF.

Of note for this clone: The sample holds other DNA sequences that translate to the same CDR3. The chain has TRBV9 and TRBJ2-7, with 8 positions matching TRBD2. CDR3 length: 15 residues. CDR1 is SGDLS, CDR2 YYNGEE, per germline. Trimming removed 8 bases from V and 5 bases from J; junction bases left unmatched: 15. DNA for the CDR3: TGTGCCAGTTACGCTTCTCCGGGGGGGCGCCACGAGCAGTACGTC. Encoded protein: CASYASPGGRHEQYV.

The chain employs TRBV30 and TRBJ2-4, with a possible D match to TRBD1 (5 bases). The CDR3 totals 14 residues. Germline V gives CDR1 GTSNPN, CDR2 SVGIG (reference sequence). Trimming removed 4 bases at V and 6 bases at J, with 16 bases between. The CDR3 DNA is TGTGCCTGGACCTTGGGGCTTTCCCCAAACATTCAGTACTTC. This sequence encodes CAWTLGLSPNIQYF.

The CDR3, as DNA: TGTGCCAGCGGGGGTGACAGGGCTTTCTACACCTTC. Translation gives CASGGDRAFYTF. The chain uses TRBV2 and TRBJ1-2; 7 bases agree with TRBD1. The trim removed 8 bases at V and 10 bases at J, leaving 10 bases unmatched. The CDR3 consists of 12 residues. Germline V gene lookup returns CDR1 SNHLY and CDR2 FYNNEI.